This is a list of T cell receptor beta chains from one sample in a study of tumor-infiltrating lymphocytes in primary liver carcinoma. MiXCR was run by TCRdb on the multiplex PCR reads, yielding one entry per CDR3 protein. Found here are 45,000 or so distinct CDR3 sequences, around 70% of them singletons; the top ten hold approximately 20%. The source material was liver tumor tissue from sampling region 2. The receptor source for this set is a man aged 35 to 55 with primary liver carcinoma and hepatitis B virus infection. CDR3s include the opening cysteine and the closing phenylalanine or tryptophan. The D gene is left open where the match is weak. Expanded clones are given a class, and other clones once, few, many or no size at all.

D: .; J: TRBJ1-4; size: many; V: TRBV5-4; CDR3: CASSPGGGTNEKLFF; DNA: TGTGCCAGCAGCCCAGGCGGCGGAACTAATGAAAAACTGTTTTTT
D: .; J: TRBJ2-5; size: .; V: TRBV11-2; CDR3: CVRSLGVAFRLQETQYF; DNA: TGTGTCAGGAGCTTAGGGGTCGCTTTCCGACTCCAAGAGACCCAGTACTTC
D: TRBD1; J: TRBJ2-5; size: .; V: TRBV28; CDR3: CTSSPSRGHRETQYF; DNA: TGCACCAGCAGCCCCAGCAGGGGGCATCGAGAGACCCAGTACTTC
D: TRBD2; J: TRBJ2-1; size: .; V: TRBV11-2; CDR3: CDSSTSGFYNGQSF; DNA: TGTGACAGCAGTACTAGCGGGTTCTACAATGGGCAGTCCTTC
D: TRBD2; J: TRBJ2-1; size: .; V: TRBV11-2; CDR3: CASNLGSGGWGERFF; DNA: TGTGCCAGCAACTTAGGCTCGGGAGGATGGGGTGAGCGGTTCTTC
D: TRBD2; J: TRBJ2-1; size: once; V: TRBV4-3; CDR3: CASSRSGGRANNEQSF; DNA: TGCGCCAGCAGCCGTTCAGGTGGGAGGGCCAACAATGAGCAGTCCTTC
D: TRBD1; J: TRBJ2-7; size: .; V: TRBV11-1; CDR3: CASSSPQGGAYEQYF; DNA: TGTGCCAGCAGCTCACCTCAAGGGGGCGCCTACGAGCAGTACTTC
D: .; J: TRBJ2-5; size: medium-sized; V: TRBV6-5; CDR3: CASRGYQETQYF; DNA: TGTGCCAGCAGGGGGTACCAAGAGACCCAGTACTTC
D: .; J: TRBJ2-1; size: .; V: TRBV7-9; CDR3: CVSSPPFF; DNA: TGTGTCAGCAGCCCCCCATTCTTC
D: .; J: TRBJ2-3; size: .; V: TRBV6-1; CDR3: CASSEAIAVWGDTQYF; DNA: TGTGCCAGCAGTGAAGCGATAGCAGTGTGGGGGGATACGCAATATTTT
D: TRBD2; J: TRBJ2-3; size: .; V: TRBV20-1; CDR3: CSAESREGQTAQYF; DNA: TGCAGTGCTGAGAGCCGGGAGGGCCAGACCGCGCAATATTTT
D: .; J: TRBJ2-7; size: .; V: TRBV29-1; CDR3: CSLDRGYVDEQYF; DNA: TGCAGCCTCGATAGAGGGTATGTCGACGAGCAATACTTC
D: .; J: TRBJ1-5; size: .; V: TRBV6-1; CDR3: CARNLVRGGNRPQHF; DNA: TGTGCCCGCAATCTTGTCAGGGGAGGCAATCGGCCCCAGCATTTT
D: .; J: TRBJ1-1; size: .; V: TRBV5-4; CDR3: CASRIRLNTEAFF; DNA: TGTGCCAGCAGAATAAGGTTGAATACTGAAGCTTTCTTT
D: .; J: TRBJ1-1; size: many; V: TRBV19; CDR3: CASSIPGHPSGAFF; DNA: TGTGCCAGTAGTATTCCGGGGCACCCTAGTGGAGCTTTCTTT
D: TRBD2; J: TRBJ2-7; size: .; V: TRBV7-2; CDR3: CPSSPQAGGGAYEQYF; DNA: TGTCCCAGCAGCCCCCAAGCGGGAGGGGGGGCCTACGAGCAGTACTTC
D: .; J: TRBJ2-2; size: once; V: TRBV29-1; CDR3: CNIDTLGNTGELFF; DNA: TGCAACATTGATACGCTGGGGAACACCGGGGAGCTGTTTTTT
D: .; J: TRBJ1-1; size: .; V: TRBV12-3/TRBV12-4; CDR3: CPSGSTGSNTEAFF; DNA: TGCCCCAGCGGGAGTACAGGTTCGAACACTGAAGCTTTCTTT
D: .; J: TRBJ1-3; size: .; V: TRBV29-1; CDR3: CRVEDQAGRYSGNTIYF; DNA: TGCAGAGTTGAAGATCAGGCGGGACGGTATTCTGGAAACACCATATATTTT
D: .; J: TRBJ1-5; size: many; V: TRBV5-5; CDR3: CASSLGPVMEHNQPQHF; DNA: TGTGCCAGCAGCTTGGGCCCAGTCATGGAGCATAATCAGCCCCAGCATTTT
D: TRBD1; J: TRBJ2-7; size: .; V: TRBV7-6; CDR3: CASGAGTGEQYF; DNA: TGTGCCAGCGGCGCCGGGACAGGAGAGCAGTACTTC
D: .; J: TRBJ1-1; size: medium-sized; V: TRBV29-1; CDR3: CSETGRVNTEAFF; DNA: TGCAGCGAGACGGGACGGGTGAACACTGAAGCTTTCTTT
D: .; J: TRBJ2-2; size: .; V: TRBV5-1; CDR3: CASGPPGIAGEMFF; DNA: TGCGCCAGCGGCCCACCAGGGATCGCCGGGGAGATGTTTTTT
D: TRBD2; J: TRBJ2-3; size: many; V: TRBV7-8; CDR3: CASSLRLAGGDTQYF; DNA: TGTGCCAGCAGCTTACGGCTAGCGGGAGGAGATACGCAGTATTTT
D: TRBD1; J: TRBJ1-6; size: .; V: TRBV6-6; CDR3: CAGTDTGGSSPLHF; DNA: TGTGCCGGCACCGACACAGGGGGAAGTTCACCCCTCCACTTT
D: TRBD1; J: TRBJ2-3; size: .; V: TRBV10-3; CDR3: CAICAGRGRTDTQYF; DNA: TGTGCTATCTGTGCTGGCAGGGGGCGCACAGATACGCAGTATTTT
D: .; J: TRBJ2-7; size: .; V: TRBV7-8; CDR3: CTSSAGGDEHYF; DNA: TGTACCAGCAGCGCCGGGGGTGACGAGCACTACTTC
D: .; J: TRBJ2-7; size: once; V: TRBV12-3/TRBV12-4; CDR3: CISSSTYEQYF; DNA: TGTATCAGCAGTTCCACCTACGAGCAGTACTTC
D: TRBD2; J: TRBJ2-7; size: .; V: TRBV5-6; CDR3: CASSSGLAGGLHEQYF; DNA: TGCGCCAGCAGCTCTGGACTAGCGGGAGGCCTCCACGAGCAGTACTTC
D: .; J: TRBJ2-1; size: .; V: TRBV5-4; CDR3: CASSLGDVVNEQFF; DNA: TGTGCCAGTAGTTTGGGGGATGTGGTGAATGAGCAGTTCTTC
D: .; J: TRBJ2-7; size: .; V: TRBV6-2/TRBV6-3; CDR3: CVSGEGGGTSHEQYF; DNA: TGTGTCAGCGGGGAAGGGGGCGGGACCTCCCACGAGCAGTACTTC
D: .; J: TRBJ2-5; size: .; V: TRBV12-3/TRBV12-4; CDR3: CASSLIEGKTQYF; DNA: TGTGCCAGTAGTTTAATCGAGGGGAAGACCCAGTACTTC
D: TRBD1; J: TRBJ1-4; size: once; V: TRBV4-3; CDR3: CASSHIAGQWGEKLSF; DNA: TGCGCCAGCAGCCACATCGCGGGACAGTGGGGTGAAAAGCTGTCTTTT